The T cell receptor (beta chain) under discussion was sequenced for a study of control samples from healthy donors and cancer patients. Libraries were prepared by immunoSEQ multiplex PCR; TCRdb keeps only in-frame clonotypes and omits some of them. The sample contains around 41,000 clones, around four fifths of which appear only once. The specimen sequenced was PBMCs. This sequence was found in a woman aged 55 to 70 with lung cancer.

The CDR3: CASSLTATDTQYF. The CDR3 coding sequence is TGTGCCAGTAGTTTGACCGCGACAGATACGCAGTATTTT. This chain links TRBV19 with TRBJ2-3; the D is unclear. The CDR3 length is 13 residues. Trimming took 5 bases from V and 3 from J, leaving 9 bases between them. Germline CDR1 LNHDA, CDR2 SQIVND (reference sequence).